The next 8 T cell receptor beta chains were all read from a single sample in a study of human T cells and chemical hapten exposure. The time point was: pre-sensitization, week 0. Indicated treatment: therapeutic diphenylcyclopropenone sensitization with weekly scalp DPC. Each CDR3 protein is one row after TCRdb ran MiXCR on the RACE reads. This sample yields 250,000 to 300,000 distinct CDR3 sequences, of which just under 8% are seen a single time; 0.9% to 1.5% belongs to the top ten. The specimen was whole blood, collected in connection with sensitization to the hapten diphenylcyclopropenone (DPC). Every receptor here comes from a man aged 18 to 29 with alopecia areata. Some clones in this sample may be carry-over from other donors' samples.

This clonotype was seen a handful of times. This sequence joins TRBV5-1 and TRBJ1-2; 12 positions agree with TRBD1. Per germline, CDR1 SGHRS and CDR2 YFSETQ. Trimming at V came to 0 bases and at J to 6 bases, leaving 6 bases not matched to a gene. The CDR3 covers 16 residues. Written as DNA, the CDR3 is TGCGCCAGCAGCTTGGCGGGGACAGGGGGCCAACATGGCTACACCTTC. Residues: CASSLAGTGGQHGYTF. The full variable domain, its missing parts supplied by reference TRBV5-1 and TRBJ1-2, is KAGVTQTPRYLIKTRGQQVTLSCSPISGHRSVSWYQQTPGQGLQFLFEYFSETQRNKGNFPGRFSGRQFSNSRSEMNVSTLELGDSALYLCASSLAGTGGQHGYTFGSGTRLTVV.

V gene TRBV4-3 combines with J gene TRBJ2-7; maybe TRBD1 (6 bases). There are 15 residues in the CDR3. The germline V gene encodes CDR1 LGHNA and CDR2 YSLEER. V was pared by 1 base and J by 3 bases, with 13 bases between. The CDR3 nucleotides are TGCGCCAGCAGCCAAGGGGACATAGGCCTCTACGAGCAGTACTTC. Translation: CASSQGDIGLYEQYF.

The sample holds a few counts of this clonotype. V and J are TRBV6-5 and TRBJ1-3, with D perhaps matching TRBD1 (5 bases). Germline loops: CDR1 MNHEY, CDR2 SVGAGI. The CDR3 is made up of 16 amino acids. V was clipped by 2 bases and J by 0 bases, with 11 bases between them. In DNA, the CDR3 is TGTGCCAGCAGTTACCGGGGGACGGTCTCTGGAAACACCATATATTTT. This gives the protein CASSYRGTVSGNTIYF.

There are many counts of this clonotype. The V call is TRBV20-1, the J call TRBJ2-3, with D tentatively TRBD1 (7 bases). This CDR3 has 13 amino acids. V was shortened by 6 bases and J by 4 bases, with 14 bases between the two germline ends. The germline V gene has CDR1 DFQATT and CDR2 SNEGSKA (reference sequence). For the CDR3, the DNA is TGCAGTGCCGACAGGGACTGGGCAGATACGCAGTATTTT. Residues: CSADRDWADTQYF.

This clonotype was found a few times. One end of the junction varies from germline; a read error may be responsible. The gene calls are TRBV3-1 and TRBJ2-7, with 9 positions matching TRBD1. This CDR3 is built from 14 residues. CDR1 is LGHDT and CDR2 is YNNKEL in the germline V gene (reference sequence). CDR3 loop: CVSSHRTGVYEQYF. The CDR3 DNA follows: TGTGTCAGCAGCCACCGGACAGGGGTCTACGAGCAGTACTTC.

The chain carries TRBV7-9 and TRBJ1-1, with TRBD1 as a possible D gene (5 bases). The V gene's germline CDR1 is SEHNR and CDR2 FQNEAQ (reference sequence). V dropped 5 bases and J dropped 7 bases, with 17 bases sitting between them. There are 14 residues in the CDR3. This chain's CDR3 is CASSSLKGPIEAFF. In nucleotides, the CDR3 is TGTGCCAGCAGCAGCTTAAAGGGGCCCATTGAAGCTTTCTTT.

At least ten counts were recorded for this clonotype. The J gene is TRBJ1-4, the V gene TRBV25-1; no clear D. The CDR3 spans 13 residues. V was shortened by 4 bases and J by 4 bases, with 7 bases between the two germline ends. Germline CDR1 and CDR2: MGHDK and SYGVNS. The CDR3 DNA reads TGTGCCAGCAGTGGGACGGTTAATGAAAAACTGTTTTTT. It yields the protein CASSGTVNEKLFF.

This clonotype has a handful of counts. The chain carries TRBV28 and TRBJ2-3; 8 bases match TRBD2. The CDR3 loop spans 16 amino acids. The junction had 7 bases not matched to a gene; V was cut back by 5 bases and J by 0 bases. From germline, CDR1 is MDHEN and CDR2 SYDVKM. In nucleotides, the CDR3 is TGTGCCAGCAGTCCCTGGGAGCGGGGGAGCACAGATACGCAGTATTTT. Its translation is CASSPWERGSTDTQYF.